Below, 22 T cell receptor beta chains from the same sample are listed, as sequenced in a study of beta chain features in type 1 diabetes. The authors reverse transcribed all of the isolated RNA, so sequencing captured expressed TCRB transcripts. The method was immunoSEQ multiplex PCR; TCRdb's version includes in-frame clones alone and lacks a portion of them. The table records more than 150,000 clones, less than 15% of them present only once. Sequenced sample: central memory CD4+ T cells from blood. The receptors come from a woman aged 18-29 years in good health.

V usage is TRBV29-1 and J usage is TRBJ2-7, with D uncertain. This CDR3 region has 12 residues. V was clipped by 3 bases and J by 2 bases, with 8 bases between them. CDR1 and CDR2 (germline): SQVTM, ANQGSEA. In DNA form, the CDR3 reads TGCAGCGTTGAGTTTCAAACCTACGAGCAGTACTTC. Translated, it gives CSVEFQTYEQYF.

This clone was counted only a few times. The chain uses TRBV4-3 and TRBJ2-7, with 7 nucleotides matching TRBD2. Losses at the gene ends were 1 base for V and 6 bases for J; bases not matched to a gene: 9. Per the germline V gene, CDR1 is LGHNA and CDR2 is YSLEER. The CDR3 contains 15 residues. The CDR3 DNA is TGCGCCAGCAGCCAAGGAGTAATAGGGACTACCGAGCAGTACTTC. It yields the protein CASSQGVIGTTEQYF.

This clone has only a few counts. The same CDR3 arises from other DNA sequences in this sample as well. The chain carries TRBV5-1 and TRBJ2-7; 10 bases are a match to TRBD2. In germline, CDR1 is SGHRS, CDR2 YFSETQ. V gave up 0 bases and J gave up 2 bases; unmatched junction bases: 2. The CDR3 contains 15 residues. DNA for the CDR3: TGCGCCAGCAGCTTGGCTAGCGGGAGCCCCTACGAGCAGTACTTC. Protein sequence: CASSLASGSPYEQYF.

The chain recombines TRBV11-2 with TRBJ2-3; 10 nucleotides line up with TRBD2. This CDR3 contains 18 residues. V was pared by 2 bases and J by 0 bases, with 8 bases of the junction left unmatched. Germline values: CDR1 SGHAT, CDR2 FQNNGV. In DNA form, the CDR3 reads TGTGCCAGCAGCTTAATGCTAGCGGGGGTACCTAGCACAGATACGCAGTATTTT. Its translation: CASSLMLAGVPSTDTQYF.

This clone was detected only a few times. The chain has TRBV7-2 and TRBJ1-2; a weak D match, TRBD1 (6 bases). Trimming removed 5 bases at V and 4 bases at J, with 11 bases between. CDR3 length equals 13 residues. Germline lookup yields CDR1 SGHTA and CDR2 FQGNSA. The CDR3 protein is CASSPLDSYGYTF. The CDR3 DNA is TGTGCCAGCAGCCCATTGGACAGCTATGGCTACACCTTC.

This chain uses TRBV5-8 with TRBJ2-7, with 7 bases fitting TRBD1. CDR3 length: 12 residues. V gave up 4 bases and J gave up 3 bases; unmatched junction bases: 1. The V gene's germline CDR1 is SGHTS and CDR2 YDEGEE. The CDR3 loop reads CASSRQGYEQYF. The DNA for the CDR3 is TGTGCCAGCAGCCGACAGGGCTACGAGCAGTACTTC.

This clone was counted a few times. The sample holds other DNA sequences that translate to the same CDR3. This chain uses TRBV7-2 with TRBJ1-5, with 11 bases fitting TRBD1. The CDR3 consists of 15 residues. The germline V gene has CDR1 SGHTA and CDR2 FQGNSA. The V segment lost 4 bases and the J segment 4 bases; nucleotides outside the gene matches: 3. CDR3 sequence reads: CASSSGQGANQPQHF. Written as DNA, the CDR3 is TGTGCCAGCAGCTCCGGACAGGGGGCGAATCAGCCCCAGCATTTT.

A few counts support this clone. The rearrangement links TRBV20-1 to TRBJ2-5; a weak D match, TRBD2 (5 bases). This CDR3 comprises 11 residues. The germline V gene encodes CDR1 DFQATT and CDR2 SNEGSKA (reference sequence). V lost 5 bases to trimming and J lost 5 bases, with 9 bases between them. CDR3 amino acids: CSARGVETQYF. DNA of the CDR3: TGCAGTGCTCGGGGTGTTGAGACCCAGTACTTC.

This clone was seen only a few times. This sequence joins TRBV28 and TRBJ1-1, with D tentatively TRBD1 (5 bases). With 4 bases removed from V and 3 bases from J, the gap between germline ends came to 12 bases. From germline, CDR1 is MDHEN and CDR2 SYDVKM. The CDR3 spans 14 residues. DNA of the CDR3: TGTGCCAGCAGTTCTCATCAGGGTTACACTGAAGCTTTCTTT. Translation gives CASSSHQGYTEAFF.

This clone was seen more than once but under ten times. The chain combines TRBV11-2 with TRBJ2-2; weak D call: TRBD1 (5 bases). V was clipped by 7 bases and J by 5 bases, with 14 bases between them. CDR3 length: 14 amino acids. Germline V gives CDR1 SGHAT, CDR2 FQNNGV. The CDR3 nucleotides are TGTGCCAGCAAGGGGCGCCCGGGTACCGGGGAGCTGTTTTTT. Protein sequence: CASKGRPGTGELFF.

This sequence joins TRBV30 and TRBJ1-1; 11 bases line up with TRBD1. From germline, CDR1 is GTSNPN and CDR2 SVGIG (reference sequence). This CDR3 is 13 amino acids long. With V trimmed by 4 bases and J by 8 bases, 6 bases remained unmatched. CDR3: CAWKGQGDGEAFF. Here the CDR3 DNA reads TGTGCCTGGAAGGGACAGGGGGACGGGGAAGCTTTCTTT.

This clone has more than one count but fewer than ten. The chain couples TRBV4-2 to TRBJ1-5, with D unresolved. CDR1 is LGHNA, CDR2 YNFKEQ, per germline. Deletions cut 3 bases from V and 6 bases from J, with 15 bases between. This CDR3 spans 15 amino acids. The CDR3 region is CASSHDSLHGQPQHF. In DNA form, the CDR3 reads TGTGCCAGCAGCCATGACTCTCTCCATGGTCAGCCCCAGCATTTT.

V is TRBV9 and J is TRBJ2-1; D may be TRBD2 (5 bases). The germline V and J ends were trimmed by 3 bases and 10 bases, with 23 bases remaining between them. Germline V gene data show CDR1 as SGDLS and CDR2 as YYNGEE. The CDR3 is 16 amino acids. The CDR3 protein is CASSASGIFGFGEQFF. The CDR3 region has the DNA TGTGCCAGCAGCGCGTCGGGGATTTTCGGATTTGGGGAGCAGTTCTTC.

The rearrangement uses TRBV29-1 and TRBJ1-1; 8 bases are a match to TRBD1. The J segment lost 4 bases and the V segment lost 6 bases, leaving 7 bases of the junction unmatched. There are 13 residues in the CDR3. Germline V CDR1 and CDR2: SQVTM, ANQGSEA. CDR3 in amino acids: CSVDRDGGTEAFF. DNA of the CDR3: TGCAGCGTGGACAGGGATGGAGGCACTGAAGCTTTCTTT.

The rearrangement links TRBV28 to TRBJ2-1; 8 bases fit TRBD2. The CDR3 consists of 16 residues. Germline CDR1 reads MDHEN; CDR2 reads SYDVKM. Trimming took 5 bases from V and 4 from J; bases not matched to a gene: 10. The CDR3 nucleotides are TGTGCCAGCAGTCTCATAGCGGGATTGGGGTACAATGAGCAGTTCTTC. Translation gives CASSLIAGLGYNEQFF. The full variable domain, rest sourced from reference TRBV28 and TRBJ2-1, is DVKVTQSSRYLVKRTGEKVFLECVQDMDHENMFWYRQDPGLGLRLIYFSYDVKMKEKGDIPEGYSVSREKKERFSLILESASTNQTSMYLCASSLIAGLGYNEQFFGPGTRLTVL.

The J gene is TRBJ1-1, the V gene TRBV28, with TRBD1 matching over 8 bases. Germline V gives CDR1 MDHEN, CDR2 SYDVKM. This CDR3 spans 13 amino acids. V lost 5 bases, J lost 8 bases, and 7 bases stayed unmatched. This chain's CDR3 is CASSTGGAGEAFF. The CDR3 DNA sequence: TGTGCCAGCAGTACAGGGGGAGCGGGGGAAGCTTTCTTT. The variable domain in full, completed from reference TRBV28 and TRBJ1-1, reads DVKVTQSSRYLVKRTGEKVFLECVQDMDHENMFWYRQDPGLGLRLIYFSYDVKMKEKGDIPEGYSVSREKKERFSLILESASTNQTSMYLCASSTGGAGEAFFGQGTRLTVV.

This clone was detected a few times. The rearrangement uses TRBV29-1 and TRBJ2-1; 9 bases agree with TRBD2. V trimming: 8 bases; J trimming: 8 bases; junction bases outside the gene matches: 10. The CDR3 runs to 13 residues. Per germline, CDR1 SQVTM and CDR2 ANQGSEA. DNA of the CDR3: TGCAGCCCTCGGGGCGGGAGGGAGGATGAGCAGTTCTTC. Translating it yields CSPRGGREDEQFF.

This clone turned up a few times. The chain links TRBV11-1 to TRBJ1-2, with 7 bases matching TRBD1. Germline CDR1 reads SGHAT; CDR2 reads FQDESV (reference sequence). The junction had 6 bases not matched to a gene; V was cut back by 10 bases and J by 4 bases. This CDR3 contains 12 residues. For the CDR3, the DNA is TGTGCCACCCGGACAGGCGGCTATGGCTACACCTTC. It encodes CATRTGGYGYTF. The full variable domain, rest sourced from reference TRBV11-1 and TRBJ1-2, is EAEVAQSPRYKITEKSQAVAFWCDPISGHATLYWYRQILGQGPELLVQFQDESVVDDSQLPKDRFSAERLKGVDSTLKIQPAELGDSAMYLCATRTGGYGYTFGSGTRLTVV.

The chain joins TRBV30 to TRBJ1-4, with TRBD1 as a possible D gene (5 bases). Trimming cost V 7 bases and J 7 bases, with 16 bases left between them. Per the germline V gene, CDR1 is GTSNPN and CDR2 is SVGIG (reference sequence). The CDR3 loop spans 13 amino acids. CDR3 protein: CASIRAGGEKLFF. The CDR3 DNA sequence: TGTGCCTCGATCCGGGCGGGGGGTGAAAAACTGTTTTTT. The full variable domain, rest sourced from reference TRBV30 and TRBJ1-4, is SQTIHQWPATLVQPVGSPLSLECTVEGTSNPNLYWYRQAAGRGLQLLFYSVGIGQISSEVPQNLSASRPQDRQFILSSKKLLLSDSGFYLCASIRAGGEKLFFGSGTQLSVL.

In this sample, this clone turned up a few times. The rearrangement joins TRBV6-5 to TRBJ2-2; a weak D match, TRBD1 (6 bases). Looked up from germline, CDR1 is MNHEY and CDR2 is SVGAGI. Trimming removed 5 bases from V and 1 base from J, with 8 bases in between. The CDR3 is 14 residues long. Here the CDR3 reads CASSQGMNTGELFF. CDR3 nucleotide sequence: TGTGCCAGCAGTCAGGGGATGAACACCGGGGAGCTGTTTTTT.

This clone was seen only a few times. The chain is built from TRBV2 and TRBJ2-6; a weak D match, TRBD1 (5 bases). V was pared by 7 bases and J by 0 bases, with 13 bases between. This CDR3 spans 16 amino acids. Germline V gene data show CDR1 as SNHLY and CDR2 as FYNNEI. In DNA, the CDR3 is TGTGCCAGCAAATGGCAGGGAAGCTCTGGGGCCAACGTCCTGACTTTC. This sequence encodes CASKWQGSSGANVLTF. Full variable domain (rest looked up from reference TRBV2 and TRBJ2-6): EPEVTQTPSHQVTQMGQEVILRCVPISNHLYFYWYRQILGQKVEFLVSFYNNEISEKSEIFDDQFSVERPDGSNFTLKIRSTKLEDSAMYFCASKWQGSSGANVLTFGAGSRLTVL.

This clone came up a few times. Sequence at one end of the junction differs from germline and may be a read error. DNA of the CDR3: TGTGCCAGCAGCCTGGGACTAGCATCCTCCAATGAGCAGTTCTTC. Its protein product is CASSLGLASSNEQFF. V and J are TRBV7-2 and TRBJ2-1, with 9 bases aligning to TRBD2. Per the germline V gene, CDR1 is SGHTA and CDR2 is FQGNSA. CDR3 size: 15 residues. Supplemented by reference TRBV7-2 and TRBJ2-1, the full variable domain reads GAGVSQSPSNKVTEKGKDVELRCDPISGHTALYWYRQSLGQGLEFLIYFQGNSAPDKSGLPSDRFSAERTGGSVSTLTIQRTQQEDSAVYLCASSLGLASSNEQFFGPGTRLTVL.